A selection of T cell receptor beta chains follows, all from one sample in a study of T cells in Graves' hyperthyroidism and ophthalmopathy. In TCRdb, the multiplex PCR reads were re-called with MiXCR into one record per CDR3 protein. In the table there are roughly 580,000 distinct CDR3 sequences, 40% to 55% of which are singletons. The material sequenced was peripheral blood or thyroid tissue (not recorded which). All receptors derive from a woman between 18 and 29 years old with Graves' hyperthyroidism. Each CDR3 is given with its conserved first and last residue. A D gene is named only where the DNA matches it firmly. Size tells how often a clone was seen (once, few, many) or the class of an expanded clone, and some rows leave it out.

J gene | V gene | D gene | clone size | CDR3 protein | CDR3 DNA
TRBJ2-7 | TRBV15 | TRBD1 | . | CATSSLGDSNYEQYF | TGTGCCACCAGCAGCCTCGGGGACAGTAACTACGAGCAGTACTTC
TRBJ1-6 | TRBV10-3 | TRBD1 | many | CATQGQGSSPLHF | TGTGCCACCCAGGGACAGGGGAGCTCACCCCTCCACTTT
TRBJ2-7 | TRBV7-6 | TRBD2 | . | CASSPPGLAWSSYEQYF | TGTGCCAGCAGCCCTCCGGGACTAGCGTGGAGCTCCTACGAGCAGTACTTC
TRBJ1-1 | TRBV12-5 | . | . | CASGLVARSLPEAFF | TGTGCTAGTGGTTTGGTAGCCCGTTCCCTGCCCGAAGCTTTCTTT
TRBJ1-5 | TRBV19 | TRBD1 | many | CASSLTGGYQPQHF | TGTGCCAGCAGCTTGACAGGGGGTTATCAGCCCCAGCATTTT
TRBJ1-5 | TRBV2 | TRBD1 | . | CASSLGDSDQPQHF | TGTGCCAGCAGTTTAGGGGACAGTGATCAGCCCCAGCATTTT
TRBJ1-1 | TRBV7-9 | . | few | CASSLPGLTEAFF | TGTGCCAGCAGCTTACCAGGGTTGACTGAAGCTTTCTTT
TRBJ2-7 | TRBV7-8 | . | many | CASSRASANYEQYF | TGTGCCAGCAGCCGAGCTAGCGCCAACTACGAGCAGTACTTC
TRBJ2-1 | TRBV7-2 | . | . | CASSFKGSSYNEQFF | TGTGCCAGCAGCTTCAAGGGGAGCTCCTACAATGAGCAGTTCTTC
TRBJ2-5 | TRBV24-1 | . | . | CATSDGGTQETQYF | TGTGCCACCAGTGACGGAGGGACTCAGGAGACCCAGTACTTC
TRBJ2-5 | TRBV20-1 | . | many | CSAHQETQYF | TGCAGTGCCCATCAAGAGACCCAGTACTTC
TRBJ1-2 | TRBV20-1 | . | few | CSGTPGGYTF | TGCAGTGGGACTCCCGGTGGCTACACCTTC
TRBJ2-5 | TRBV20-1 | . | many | CSASPGVEETQYF | TGCAGTGCGTCGCCAGGAGTGGAAGAGACCCAGTACTTC
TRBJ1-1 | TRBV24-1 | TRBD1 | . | CATGDSTNTEAFF | TGTGCCACAGGGGACAGCACCAACACTGAAGCTTTCTTT
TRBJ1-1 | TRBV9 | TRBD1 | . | CASSYRTGEGNTEAFF | TGTGCCAGCAGCTATAGGACAGGGGAGGGGAACACTGAAGCTTTCTTT
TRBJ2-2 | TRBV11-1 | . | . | CASSDGGTPTGELFF | TGCGCCAGCAGCGATGGCGGGACTCCTACCGGGGAGCTGTTTTTT
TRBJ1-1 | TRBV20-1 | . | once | CSASPGGTEAFF | TGCAGTGCTAGTCCGGGGGGCACTGAAGCTTTCTTT
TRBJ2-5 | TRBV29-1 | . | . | CSTGTFIETQYF | TGCAGCACCGGGACGTTCATCGAGACCCAGTACTTC
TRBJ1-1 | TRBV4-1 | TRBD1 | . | CASSQGDRETEAFF | TGCGCCAGCAGCCAAGGGGACAGGGAAACTGAAGCTTTCTTT
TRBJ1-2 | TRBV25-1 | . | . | CASSELGAGYGYTF | TGTGCCAGCAGTGAATTGGGGGCAGGCTATGGCTACACCTTC
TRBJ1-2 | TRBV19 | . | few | CASSIGSSRAGLGYTF | TGTGCCAGTAGTATAGGTAGCTCCAGGGCAGGCCTCGGCTACACCTTC
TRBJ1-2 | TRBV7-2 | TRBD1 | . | CASSRGGQNYGYTF | TGTGCCAGCAGCAGAGGGGGACAGAACTATGGCTACACCTTC
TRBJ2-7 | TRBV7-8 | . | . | CASSSILEEQYF | TGTGCCAGCAGCTCCATTTTAGAAGAGCAGTACTTC
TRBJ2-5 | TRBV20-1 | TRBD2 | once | CSAETSGRGGTQYF | TGCAGTGCGGAGACTAGCGGGAGAGGGGGTACGCAGTACTTC
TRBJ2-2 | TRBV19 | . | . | CASSMGRASGELFF | TGTGCCAGTAGTATGGGCAGGGCCTCCGGGGAGCTGTTTTTT
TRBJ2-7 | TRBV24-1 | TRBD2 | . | CATSVCRVSGSKEQYF | TGTGCCACCAGTGTCTGCCGCGTTAGCGGGAGTAAAGAGCAGTACTTC
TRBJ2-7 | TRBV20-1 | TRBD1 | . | CSARNRRTGGSNEQYF | TGCAGTGCTAGAAACCGTCGGACAGGGGGCTCAAACGAGCAGTACTTC
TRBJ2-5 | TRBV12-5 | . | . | CASGSQRQGQETQYF | TGTGCTAGTGGTTCCCAGAGGCAGGGCCAAGAGACCCAGTACTTC
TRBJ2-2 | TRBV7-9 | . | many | CASKEAGELFF | TGTGCCAGCAAAGAGGCCGGGGAGCTGTTTTTT
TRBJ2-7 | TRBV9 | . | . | CASSLRRTTNVEQYF | TGTGCCAGCAGTTTACGCAGGACTACCAATGTCGAGCAGTACTTC
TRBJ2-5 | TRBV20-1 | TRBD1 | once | CSARAGQGSWAGETQYF | TGCAGTGCTAGAGCAGGACAGGGAAGTTGGGCAGGAGAGACCCAGTACTTC
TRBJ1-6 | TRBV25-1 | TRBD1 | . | CASIQGWNSPLHF | TGTGCCAGCATACAGGGGTGGAATTCACCCCTCCACTTT
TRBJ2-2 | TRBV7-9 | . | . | CASSLSGPGTGELFF | TGTGCCAGCAGCTTATCAGGGCCCGGCACCGGGGAGCTGTTTTTT
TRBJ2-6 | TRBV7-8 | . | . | CASSFRGVSSGANVLTF | TGTGCCAGCAGCTTTCGAGGTGTCTCGTCTGGGGCCAACGTCCTGACTTTC
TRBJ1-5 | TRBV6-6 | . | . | CASSYRRDGNQPQHF | TGTGCCAGCAGTTACCGCAGGGACGGCAATCAGCCCCAGCATTTT
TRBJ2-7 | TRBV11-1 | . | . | CASSLRLTTSYEQYF | TGTGCCAGCAGCCTACGGTTAACAACCTCCTACGAGCAGTACTTC
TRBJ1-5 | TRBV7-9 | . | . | CASSLGGEGNQPQHF | TGTGCCAGCAGCTTAGGGGGCGAGGGCAATCAGCCCCAGCATTTT
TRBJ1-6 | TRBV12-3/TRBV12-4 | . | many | CASWQGMGSPLHF | TGTGCCAGCTGGCAGGGGATGGGTTCACCCCTCCACTTT
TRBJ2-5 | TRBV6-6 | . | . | CASSLVLAKETQYF | TGTGCCAGCAGCTTGGTTCTGGCTAAGGAGACCCAGTACTTC